Reported below is one T cell receptor beta chain. This specimen belongs to a study of blood T cell repertoires in COVID-19. Study overall: The analysed material was cDNA or gDNA that came from T cells, B-cell-depleted T cells, or PBMCs.

The germline V gene encodes CDR1 MNHEY and CDR2 SVGAGI. V lost 2 bases to trimming and J lost 0 bases, with 11 bases between them. This CDR3 spans 16 amino acids. The data were produced by immunoSEQ multiplex PCR, yet TCRdb's version contains in-frame clones alone and is incomplete. The top ten hold about a quarter of the sample, which has roughly 160,000 clones, about 87% seen once. The sample was peripheral blood. This TCR derives from a man in his fifties or sixties with acute or convalescent COVID-19. The chain recombines TRBV6-5 with TRBJ1-5, with D perhaps TRBD1 (5 bases). CDR3 DNA: TGTGCCAGCAGTTACCCAGGGCCTTATAGCAATCAGCCCCAGCATTTT. Amino acids: CASSYPGPYSNQPQHF.